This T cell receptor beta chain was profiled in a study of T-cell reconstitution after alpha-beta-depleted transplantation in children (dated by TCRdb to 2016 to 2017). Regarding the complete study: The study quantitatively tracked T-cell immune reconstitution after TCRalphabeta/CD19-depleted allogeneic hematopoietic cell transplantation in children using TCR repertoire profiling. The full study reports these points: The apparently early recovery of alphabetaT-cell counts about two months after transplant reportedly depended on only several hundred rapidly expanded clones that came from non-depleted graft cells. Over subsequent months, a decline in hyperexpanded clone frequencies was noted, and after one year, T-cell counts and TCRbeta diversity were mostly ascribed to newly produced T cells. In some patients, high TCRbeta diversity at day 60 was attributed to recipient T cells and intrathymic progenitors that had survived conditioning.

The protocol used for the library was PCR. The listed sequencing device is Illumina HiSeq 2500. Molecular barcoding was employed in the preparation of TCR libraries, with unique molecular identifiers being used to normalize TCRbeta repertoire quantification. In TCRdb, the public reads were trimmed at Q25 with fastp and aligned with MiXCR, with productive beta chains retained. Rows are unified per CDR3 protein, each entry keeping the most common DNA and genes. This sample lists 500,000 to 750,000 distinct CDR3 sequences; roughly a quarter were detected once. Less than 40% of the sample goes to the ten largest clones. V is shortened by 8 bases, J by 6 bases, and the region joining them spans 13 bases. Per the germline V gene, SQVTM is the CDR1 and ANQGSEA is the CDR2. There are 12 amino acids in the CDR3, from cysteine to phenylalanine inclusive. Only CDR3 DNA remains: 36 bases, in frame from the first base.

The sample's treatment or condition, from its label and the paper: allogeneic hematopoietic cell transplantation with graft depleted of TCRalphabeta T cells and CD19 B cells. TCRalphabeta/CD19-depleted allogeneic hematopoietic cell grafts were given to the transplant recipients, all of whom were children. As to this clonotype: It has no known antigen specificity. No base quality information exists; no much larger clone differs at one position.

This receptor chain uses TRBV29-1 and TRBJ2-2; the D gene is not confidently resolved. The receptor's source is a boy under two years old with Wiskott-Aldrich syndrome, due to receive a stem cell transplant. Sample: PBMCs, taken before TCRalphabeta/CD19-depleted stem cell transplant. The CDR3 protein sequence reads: CSPGAEAGELFF. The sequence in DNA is TGCAGCCCCGGAGCCGAGGCCGGGGAGCTGTTTTTT.